Sequencing of this T cell receptor beta chain was carried out in a study of a mutant IDH1 vaccine in newly diagnosed glioma. The wider study: The first vaccination came 4-6 weeks after radiotherapy alone, or with temozolomide cycles.

The CDR3 length is 14 residues. Trimming pared 4 bases from V and 2 bases from J, leaving 9 bases between. Looked up from germline, CDR1 is SGHNT and CDR2 is YYREEE (reference sequence). Using immunoSEQ multiplex PCR, the repertoire was profiled, and TCRdb retains in-frame clones only, with some absent. The table lists some 29,000 clones, about four fifths of them singletons. Time point here: week 23, last vaccination. Mutant IDH1 20-mer peptide, at 300 ug, made up each vaccine dose, with topical imiquimod. Turning to this clone: Its specificity is not known.

The clonotype was recovered from a woman in her 30s with glioma. V usage is TRBV5-4 and J usage is TRBJ2-2; a possible D gene is TRBD1 (5 bases). The sequenced sample was PBMCs, obtained from a glioma patient whose treatment included an IDH1 peptide vaccine. The chain's CDR3 is CASSRDSNTGELFF. Written as DNA, the CDR3 is TGTGCCAGCAGCCGCGACAGCAACACCGGGGAGCTGTTTTTT.